This passage covers 27 T cell receptor beta chains from one sample sequenced in a study of T-cell reconstitution after alpha-beta-depleted transplantation in children. A TCRbeta library incorporating unique molecular identifiers was prepared. TCRdb called the PCR reads again in MiXCR, with one record for every CDR3 protein. Seen here are about 300,000 distinct CDR3 sequences, around 9.1% observed once, and the top ten hold 7.5%. This sample comprised PBMCs, obtained before TCRalphabeta/CD19-depleted stem cell transplant. Source of these receptors: a boy in the first two years of life with acute myeloid leukemia, due to receive a stem cell transplant.

This clonotype was seen more than once but under ten times. In nucleotides, the CDR3 is TGTGCCAGCAGTGGGGACAGGGGGGATGGGGCCAACGTCCTGACTTTC. It encodes CASSGDRGDGANVLTF. V usage is TRBV28 and J usage is TRBJ2-6; the match to TRBD1 covers 11 bases. The CDR3 extends over 16 amino acids. V was pared by 5 bases and J by 3 bases, with 3 bases of the junction left unmatched. Per germline, CDR1 MDHEN and CDR2 SYDVKM. The whole variable domain, remainder taken from reference TRBV28 and TRBJ2-6, is DVKVTQSSRYLVKRTGEKVFLECVQDMDHENMFWYRQDPGLGLRLIYFSYDVKMKEKGDIPEGYSVSREKKERFSLILESASTNQTSMYLCASSGDRGDGANVLTFGAGSRLTVL.

The table lists this clonotype with many counts. The rearrangement links TRBV7-9 to TRBJ2-7, with 8 positions matching TRBD1. Germline CDR1 reads SEHNR; CDR2 reads FQNEAQ (reference sequence). This CDR3 has 14 residues. V gave up 0 bases and J gave up 3 bases; unmatched junction bases: 1. The CDR3 sequence is CASSLAGQVYEQYF. As DNA, the CDR3 is TGTGCCAGCAGCTTAGCGGGACAGGTCTACGAGCAGTACTTC.

The table lists this clonotype with many counts. The rearrangement joins TRBV7-3 to TRBJ1-5; tentative D call: TRBD1 (5 bases). The CDR3 is 15 amino acids. The germline gives CDR1 SGHTA, CDR2 FQGTGA. Trimming removed 5 bases at V and 2 bases at J, with 13 bases between. For the CDR3, the DNA is TGTGCCAGCAGCCCAAGCGGGGGGGGCAATCAGCCCCAGCATTTT. It specifies CASSPSGGGNQPQHF.

This clonotype was observed a handful of times. This chain joins TRBV6-1 and TRBJ2-4; 8 nucleotides match TRBD1. After removal of 5 bases from V and 7 bases from J, the junction contained 10 bases not matched to a gene. The CDR3 consists of 15 residues. Germline loops: CDR1 MNHNS, CDR2 SASEGT. The CDR3 DNA reads TGTGCCAGCAGTCGTCCCGGGACAGGAGGCAACATTCAGTACTTC. Its protein is CASSRPGTGGNIQYF.

This clonotype was picked up a small number of times. This chain connects TRBV7-9 to TRBJ1-4; D not certain. The germline gives CDR1 SEHNR, CDR2 FQNEAQ (reference sequence). The CDR3 extends over 14 amino acids. V was trimmed by 6 bases and J by 4 bases, leaving 12 bases between them. In nucleotides, the CDR3 is TGTGCCAGCAGTCCCGGCGATGGTAATGAAAAACTGTTTTTT. It is translated as CASSPGDGNEKLFF.

This clonotype was counted only a few times. CDR3 region: CASSVGQVGNEQFF. CDR3 nucleotides: TGTGCCAGCAGCGTAGGACAGGTTGGCAATGAGCAGTTCTTC. This sequence joins TRBV9 and TRBJ2-1; D possibly corresponds to TRBD1 (6 bases). The V end was cut by 0 bases, the J end by 6 bases, with 10 bases between. Germline lookup yields CDR1 SGDLS and CDR2 YYNGEE. This CDR3 has 14 amino acids.

V gene TRBV5-1 combines with J gene TRBJ1-1, with D possibly being TRBD1 (6 bases). This CDR3 has 15 residues. Trimming removed 1 base from V and 1 base from J, with 11 bases in between. CDR1 is SGHRS, CDR2 YFSETQ, per germline. The CDR3 spells CASSLTGYSNTEAFF. The CDR3 DNA is TGCGCCAGCAGCTTGACAGGGTACTCGAACACTGAAGCTTTCTTT. Supplemented by reference TRBV5-1 and TRBJ1-1, the full variable domain reads KAGVTQTPRYLIKTRGQQVTLSCSPISGHRSVSWYQQTPGQGLQFLFEYFSETQRNKGNFPGRFSGRQFSNSRSEMNVSTLELGDSALYLCASSLTGYSNTEAFFGQGTRLTVV.

This clonotype was seen ten or more times. This chain connects TRBV7-3 to TRBJ2-3; D is possibly TRBD1 (6 bases). The ends were cut back, 7 bases at V and 1 base at J, with 6 bases in the middle. CDR3 length: 12 residues. Germline-derived CDR1 and CDR2 are SGHTA and FQGTGA. CDR3 DNA: TGTGCCAGCAAGGGGGGCACAGATACGCAGTATTTT. Its protein product is CASKGGTDTQYF. Complete variable domain (other parts from reference TRBV7-3 and TRBJ2-3): GAGVSQTPSNKVTEKGKYVELRCDPISGHTALYWYRQSLGQGPEFLIYFQGTGAADDSGLPNDRFFAVRPEGSVSTLKIQRTERGDSAVYLCASKGGTDTQYFGPGTRLTVL.

This clonotype was detected a few times. The chain links TRBV4-3 to TRBJ2-2, with TRBD2 matching over 14 bases. CDR1 is LGHNA and CDR2 is YSLEER in the germline V gene. The CDR3 sequence is 18 residues long. V trimming: 0 bases; J trimming: 3 bases; junction bases outside the gene matches: 3. CDR3 DNA: TGCGCCAGCAGCCAAGACCCGGGACTAGCGGGAGACACCGGGGAGCTGTTTTTT. It encodes CASSQDPGLAGDTGELFF.

J is TRBJ2-2 and V is TRBV6-4, with a tentative D call TRBD1 (6 bases). The CDR3 runs 16 residues. V was clipped by 2 bases and J by 2 bases, with 12 bases between them. CDR1 MRHNA and CDR2 SNTAGT come from the germline V gene. CDR3 sequence reads: CASSDVPGQNTGELFF. The CDR3 DNA sequence: TGTGCCAGCAGTGACGTTCCGGGACAAAACACCGGGGAGCTGTTTTTT.

This clonotype was detected many times. This chain joins TRBV4-3 and TRBJ2-3, with 10 bases that match TRBD2. The trim removed 1 base at V and 5 bases at J, leaving 3 bases unmatched. CDR3 size: 15 residues. CDR1 is LGHNA and CDR2 is YSLEER in the germline V gene. Here the CDR3 DNA reads TGCGCCAGCAGCCAAGGTCTAGCGGGAGTAGATACGCAGTATTTT. Translated, it gives CASSQGLAGVDTQYF.

This clonotype was detected ten times or more. J is TRBJ1-1 and V is TRBV9; 9 bases map to TRBD1. Germline CDR1 reads SGDLS; CDR2 reads YYNGEE. J lost 7 bases, V lost 6 bases, and 16 bases had no gene match. The CDR3 runs to 16 residues. CDR3 region: CASTTLGTGSMNEAFF. CDR3 DNA: TGTGCCAGCACCACCCTCGGGACAGGGTCTATGAATGAAGCTTTCTTT.

Only a few counts were recorded for this clonotype. This rearrangement joins TRBV7-2 to TRBJ1-5, with D uncertain. V was cut by 1 base and J by 3 bases, with 7 bases left in between. Per the germline V gene, CDR1 is SGHTA and CDR2 is FQGNSA. The CDR3 extends over 14 amino acids. The CDR3 region has the DNA TGTGCCAGCAGCTTAGTTCGGAACAATCAGCCCCAGCATTTT. Translation gives CASSLVRNNQPQHF.

This clonotype was counted ten times or more. The chain uses TRBV5-4 and TRBJ2-2; D may be TRBD1 (6 bases). V lost 0 bases to trimming and J lost 4 bases, with 13 bases between them. The CDR3 runs 16 residues. Germline V gives CDR1 SGHNT, CDR2 YYREEE (reference sequence). The CDR3 region has the DNA TGTGCCAGCAGCTTGGAGGGGGTCCGAGGCACCGGGGAGCTGTTTTTT. It is translated as CASSLEGVRGTGELFF.

This clonotype was seen repeatedly, ten times or more. The chain combines TRBV5-1 with TRBJ2-3; D not resolved. The length of the CDR3 is 15 residues. Trimming took off 5 bases at V and 2 bases at J, with 15 bases between the two ends. The germline V gene encodes CDR1 SGHRS and CDR2 YFSETQ. The CDR3 DNA reads TGCGCCAGCAGTTTTGGGTCCGCGGCCACAGATACGCAGTATTTT. Residues: CASSFGSAATDTQYF.

On this clonotype: Since a much larger clone is just one base distant, this may be a read error. The CDR3 coding sequence is TGCGCCGGCAGCTTCAGAAACCTCAGGAACACTGAAGCTTTCTTT. This translates into CAGSFRNLRNTEAFF. The V gene is TRBV5-1, the J gene TRBJ1-1; unclear D gene. Per germline, CDR1 SGHRS and CDR2 YFSETQ. The CDR3 totals 15 residues. Filled out from reference TRBV5-1 and TRBJ1-1, the complete variable domain reads KAGVTQTPRYLIKTRGQQVTLSCSPISGHRSVSWYQQTPGQGLQFLFEYFSETQRNKGNFPGRFSGRQFSNSRSEMNVSTLELGDSALYLCAGSFRNLRNTEAFFGQGTRLTVV.

This clonotype came up many times. J is TRBJ2-1 and V is TRBV7-2; no reliable D call. There are 15 residues in the CDR3. Trimming removed 1 base from V and 1 base from J, with 8 bases in between. Germline V lookup: CDR1 SGHTA, CDR2 FQGNSA. CDR3 sequence: CASSLVGLSYNEQFF. The CDR3 DNA sequence: TGTGCCAGCAGCTTAGTTGGCCTATCCTACAATGAGCAGTTCTTC.

This clonotype was picked up many times. The chain's CDR3 is CASSQGAGNTDTQYF. The CDR3 DNA reads as TGTGCCAGCAGCCAAGGAGCGGGGAACACAGATACGCAGTATTTT. This chain uses TRBV6-1 with TRBJ2-3; 7 bases are shared with TRBD2. V gave up 6 bases and J gave up 2 bases; unmatched junction bases: 8. The germline V gene encodes CDR1 MNHNS and CDR2 SASEGT. The CDR3 length is 15 residues.

This clonotype was observed at least ten times. The rearrangement links TRBV28 to TRBJ2-1, with no clear D. CDR3 size: 11 residues. The V gene lost 5 bases and the J gene lost 6 bases, with 5 bases spanning the gap. The V gene's germline CDR1 is MDHEN and CDR2 SYDVKM. In nucleotides, the CDR3 is TGTGCCAGCAGTCCCCTCAATGAGCAGTTCTTC. It translates to CASSPLNEQFF.

This clonotype was detected ten times or more. Here the CDR3 DNA reads TGCAGCGTTGTTCAGCGTGCTGCCTCCTACAATGAGCAGTTCTTC. This codes for CSVVQRAASYNEQFF. The chain combines TRBV29-1 with TRBJ2-1, with unresolved D. CDR3 length equals 15 residues. Germline V gene data show CDR1 as SQVTM and CDR2 as ANQGSEA. The V end lost 4 bases, the J end lost 0 bases, and 13 bases lay between the germline ends.

This clonotype was counted ten times or more. V is TRBV28 and J is TRBJ2-7; 7 nucleotides match TRBD1. With 9 bases clipped from V and 1 base from J, the junction kept 3 bases outside the gene matches. The CDR3 is 12 residues long. Germline lookup yields CDR1 MDHEN and CDR2 SYDVKM. CDR3: CASWDSSYEQYF. The DNA of the CDR3 is TGTGCCAGTTGGGACAGTTCCTACGAGCAGTACTTC.

This clonotype was counted ten times or more. The chain is built from TRBV4-2 and TRBJ2-7, with 10 bases identical to TRBD1. CDR3 length equals 15 residues. The trim removed 0 bases at V and 5 bases at J, leaving 4 bases unmatched. Germline V gene sequence: CDR1 LGHNA, CDR2 YNFKEQ. The CDR3 here is CASSQDLGTGDEQYF. As DNA, the CDR3 is TGTGCCAGCAGCCAAGATCTTGGGACAGGGGACGAGCAGTACTTC.

At least ten counts were recorded for this clonotype. The rearrangement uses TRBV6-5 and TRBJ1-5; a possible D gene is TRBD1 (6 bases). The germline V gene has CDR1 MNHEY and CDR2 SVGAGI. Between the trimmed V and J ends, which lost 6 bases and 2 bases, there was a span of 14 bases. The CDR3 runs to 15 residues. CDR3 coding DNA: TGTGCCAGCAGCACGGGGGGGCCGGGCAATCAGCCCCAGCATTTT. Translation gives CASSTGGPGNQPQHF.

To note about this clonotype: A read error may account for a junction end that differs from germline. The chain joins TRBV6-1 to TRBJ2-1, with 11 nucleotides matching TRBD1. The germline CDR1 and CDR2 sequences are MNHNS and SASEGT. This CDR3 has 16 amino acids. The CDR3 sequence: CASRDRGPRSYNEQFF. CDR3 in DNA: TGTGCCAGCAGGGACAGGGGGCCTAGATCCTACAACGAGCAGTTCTTC.

Note on this clonotype: A much larger clone sits a single nucleotide away, making a read error possible. This chain connects TRBV28 to TRBJ2-3; 10 bases line up with TRBD2. J gave up 6 bases and V 3 bases, and 9 bases lay outside the gene matches. The CDR3 totals 16 residues. Germline assignment: CDR1 MDHEN and CDR2 SYDVKM. CDR3: CASSFSGLATGDTQYF. The CDR3, as DNA: TGTGCCAGCAGTTTCTCGGGACTAGCGACGGGGGATACGCAGTATTTT.

This clonotype has a count of ten or more. The V and J genes are TRBV7-2 and TRBJ1-2; no reliable D call. With 1 base removed from V and 0 bases from J, the gap between germline ends came to 9 bases. Germline CDR1 and CDR2: SGHTA and FQGNSA. The CDR3 totals 15 residues. CDR3 in DNA: TGTGCCAGCAGCTTAGTCATCATGGCTAACTATGGCTACACCTTC. Its protein is CASSLVIMANYGYTF.

This clonotype was observed many times. The gene calls are TRBV12-3 or TRBV12-4 and TRBJ2-3; TRBD2 matches 11 bases. With V trimmed by 2 bases and J by 1 base, 5 bases remained unmatched. The CDR3 totals 17 residues. CDR3 DNA sequence: TGTGCCAGCAGTTTAAGGCTTAGCGGGAGGGGCACAGATACGCAGTATTTT. Protein sequence: CASSLRLSGRGTDTQYF.